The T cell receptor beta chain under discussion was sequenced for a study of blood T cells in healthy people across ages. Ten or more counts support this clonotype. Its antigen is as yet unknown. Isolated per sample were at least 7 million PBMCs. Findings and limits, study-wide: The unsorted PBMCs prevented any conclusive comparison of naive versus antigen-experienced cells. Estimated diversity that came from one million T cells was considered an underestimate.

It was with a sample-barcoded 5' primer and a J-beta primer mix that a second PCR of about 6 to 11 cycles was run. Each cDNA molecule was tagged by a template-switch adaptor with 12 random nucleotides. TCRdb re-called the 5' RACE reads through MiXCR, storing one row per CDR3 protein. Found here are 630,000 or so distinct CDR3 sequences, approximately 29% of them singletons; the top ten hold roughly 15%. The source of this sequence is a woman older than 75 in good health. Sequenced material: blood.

The CDR3: CAWRAGQYNSPLHF. CDR3 bases: TGTGCCTGGCGCGCCGGACAGTATAATTCACCCCTCCACTTT. The chain couples TRBV30 to TRBJ1-6; D possibly corresponds to TRBD1 (6 bases). Germline V gene sequence: CDR1 GTSNPN, CDR2 SVGIG (reference sequence). The germline V and J ends were trimmed by 5 bases and 4 bases, with 12 bases remaining between them. This CDR3 has 14 residues. The full variable domain, completed using reference TRBV30 and TRBJ1-6, is SQTIHQWPATLVQPVGSPLSLECTVEGTSNPNLYWYRQAAGRGLQLLFYSVGIGQISSEVPQNLSASRPQDRQFILSSKKLLLSDSGFYLCAWRAGQYNSPLHFGNGTRLTVT.